The 28 T cell receptor beta chains below all came from one sample that was sequenced in a study of cytomegalovirus exposure and HLA in healthy donors. The PCR used 60 Vbeta and 13 Jbeta primers. Sequencing was performed with immunoSEQ multiplex PCR; in TCRdb, only in-frame clones are kept and a portion is missing. The profile shows 150,000 to 200,000 clones, under 85% of them singletons. Input material: PBMCs. These receptors all stem from a male donor in good health and CMV-seronegative.

V is TRBV19 and J is TRBJ2-7; 9 nucleotides agree with TRBD2. This CDR3 contains 15 residues. CDR1 and CDR2 from the germline V gene are LNHDA and SQIVND (reference sequence). The junction had 8 bases not matched to a gene; V was cut back by 6 bases and J by 2 bases. This chain's CDR3 is CASRGVAGATYEQYF. In nucleotides, the CDR3 is TGTGCCAGTAGGGGGGTAGCGGGAGCAACCTACGAGCAGTACTTC.

This clone was found a few times. The chain carries TRBV11-1 and TRBJ2-5; D is perhaps TRBD1 (6 bases). Germline CDR1 is SGHAT and CDR2 is FQDESV (reference sequence). The CDR3 is 13 residues long. V shed 5 bases and J shed 7 bases, with 14 bases lying between them. The CDR3 DNA is TGTGCCAGCAGCCAGCAGGGGTTAGGGACCCAGTACTTC. Translated: CASSQQGLGTQYF. Based on the CDR3 plus reference TRBV11-1 and TRBJ2-5, the full variable domain is EAEVAQSPRYKITEKSQAVAFWCDPISGHATLYWYRQILGQGPELLVQFQDESVVDDSQLPKDRFSAERLKGVDSTLKIQPAELGDSAMYLCASSQQGLGTQYFGPGTRLLVL.

The J gene is TRBJ2-7, the V gene TRBV27; weak D call: TRBD2 (5 bases). The length of the CDR3 is 11 residues. The V gene's germline CDR1 is MNHEY and CDR2 SMNVEV (reference sequence). Trimming removed 2 bases from V and 6 bases from J, with 5 bases in between. CDR3 sequence: CASSLRGEQYF. The CDR3 bases are TGTGCCAGCAGTTTACGGGGCGAGCAGTACTTC.

V is TRBV5-4 and J is TRBJ1-1; D remains ambiguous. The CDR3 extends over 15 amino acids. V lost 0 bases and J 5 bases, leaving 14 bases between the germline ends. Germline V gene sequence: CDR1 SGHNT, CDR2 YYREEE (reference sequence). CDR3 residues: CASSLGTAAGTEAFF. The CDR3 nucleotides read TGTGCCAGCAGCTTGGGCACAGCCGCAGGAACTGAAGCTTTCTTT.

The V gene is TRBV19, the J gene TRBJ2-1, with 8 bases fitting TRBD2. This CDR3 contains 15 residues. Trimming at V came to 9 bases and at J to 4 bases, leaving 11 bases not matched to a gene. CDR1 LNHDA and CDR2 SQIVND come from the germline V gene (reference sequence). CDR3 DNA: TGTGCCAGCAGAACCGGGACTAGGGGTTACAATGAGCAGTTCTTC. Its translation: CASRTGTRGYNEQFF.

The rearrangement uses TRBV27 and TRBJ1-5, with D maybe TRBD1 (6 bases). CDR3 length: 14 residues. Trimming cost V 6 bases and J 3 bases, with 12 bases left between them. Germline-derived CDR1 and CDR2 are MNHEY and SMNVEV (reference sequence). CDR3 DNA: TGTGCCAGCAGCCCCCGGGACAACAATCAGCCCCAGCATTTT. Encoded protein: CASSPRDNNQPQHF.

The chain is built from TRBV11-3 and TRBJ2-1, with TRBD1 matching 10 bases. The CDR3 spans 15 residues. After removal of 3 bases from V and 7 bases from J, the junction contained 6 bases not matched to a gene. The germline V gene has CDR1 SGHNT and CDR2 YENEEA. The CDR3 region is CASSFDRGLGNEQFF. The CDR3 DNA reads TGTGCCAGCAGCTTTGACAGGGGGCTAGGGAATGAGCAGTTCTTC.

This rearrangement joins TRBV7-8 to TRBJ1-5; D remains ambiguous. With 0 bases removed from V and 6 bases from J, the gap between germline ends came to 15 bases. Per germline, CDR1 SGHVS and CDR2 FQNEAQ. This CDR3 is built from 16 residues. CDR3 region: CASSLAGGNRAQPQHF. The CDR3 DNA sequence: TGTGCCAGCAGCTTAGCAGGAGGAAACCGGGCTCAGCCCCAGCATTTT.

The rearrangement links TRBV19 to TRBJ2-4; tentative D call: TRBD2 (6 bases). Trimming took 6 bases from V and 5 from J, leaving 14 bases between them. The CDR3 consists of 14 residues. Germline V gives CDR1 LNHDA, CDR2 SQIVND (reference sequence). The CDR3 DNA sequence: TGTGCCAGTAGGAGGCGGGGTACGGAAAACATTCAGTACTTC. This codes for CASRRRGTENIQYF.

This chain joins TRBV18 and TRBJ2-6; 12 nucleotides match TRBD2. Germline CDR1 is KGHSH and CDR2 is LQKENI. V lost 4 bases, J lost 0 bases, and 4 bases stayed unmatched. This CDR3 spans 18 amino acids. The CDR3 is CASSLRTSGTSGANVLTF. CDR3 bases: TGTGCCAGCTCACTACGGACTAGCGGGACCTCTGGGGCCAACGTCCTGACTTTC.

This clone was detected only a few times. The chain joins TRBV18 to TRBJ2-7; TRBD2 is a possible D gene (5 bases). CDR1 is KGHSH, CDR2 LQKENI, per germline. The CDR3 covers 15 residues. Trimming removed 2 bases at V and 3 bases at J, with 14 bases between. CDR3 DNA: TGTGCCAGCTCACCAGGGAGCAGCCTATACTACGAGCAGTACTTC. It translates to CASSPGSSLYYEQYF.

The chain joins TRBV30 to TRBJ2-7; D remains unclear. Per germline, CDR1 GTSNPN and CDR2 SVGIG (reference sequence). The V and J ends lost 1 base and 10 bases respectively, with 14 bases between them. CDR3 size: 12 residues. CDR3 sequence: CAWSEREHVQYF. In DNA form, the CDR3 reads TGTGCCTGGAGTGAAAGAGAGCACGTCCAGTACTTC.

The chain has TRBV4-1 and TRBJ1-1, with D possibly matching TRBD1 (6 bases). The CDR3 contains 15 residues. The V and J ends lost 0 bases and 3 bases respectively, with 11 bases between them. Germline V CDR1 and CDR2: MGHRA, YSYEKL. The CDR3 sequence is CASSQDYTGHTEAFF. The CDR3 nucleotides read TGCGCCAGCAGCCAAGATTATACAGGGCACACTGAAGCTTTCTTT.

This chain links TRBV2 with TRBJ1-1; D is uncertain. This CDR3 spans 13 amino acids. V was pared by 5 bases and J by 0 bases, with 7 bases between. CDR1 and CDR2 (germline): SNHLY, FYNNEI. CDR3 nucleotides: TGTGCCAGCAGTATGACATTGAACACTGAAGCTTTCTTT. This sequence encodes CASSMTLNTEAFF.

CDR3 sequence reads: CASSLMAEQNEKLFF. The CDR3 DNA is TGTGCCAGCAGTTTAATGGCAGAACAGAATGAAAAACTGTTTTTT. V usage is TRBV27 and J usage is TRBJ1-4; D gene uncertain. CDR1 is MNHEY, CDR2 SMNVEV, per germline (reference sequence). V lost 2 bases, J lost 5 bases, and 12 bases lay in between. The CDR3 sequence is 15 residues long. The whole variable domain, filled in from reference TRBV27 and TRBJ1-4, reads EAQVTQNPRYLITVTGKKLTVTCSQNMNHEYMSWYRQDPGLGLRQIYYSMNVEVTDKGDVPEGYKVSRKEKRNFPLILESPSPNQTSLYFCASSLMAEQNEKLFFGSGTQLSVL.

This clone was seen a handful of times. This sequence joins TRBV5-5 and TRBJ1-5, with D uncertain. V gave up 0 bases and J gave up 7 bases, with 8 bases separating them. Germline lookup yields CDR1 SGHKS and CDR2 YYEKEE (reference sequence). The CDR3 runs to 13 residues. In DNA form, the CDR3 reads TGTGCCAGCAGCTTGGGAGGGATACAGCCCCAGCATTTT. Its protein product is CASSLGGIQPQHF.

The chain combines TRBV25-1 with TRBJ2-5; perhaps TRBD1 as D (6 bases). The germline gives CDR1 MGHDK, CDR2 SYGVNS. The CDR3 is 13 amino acids. V lost 5 bases and J 2 bases, leaving 9 bases between the germline ends. This CDR3 is CASSIGGQETQYF. As DNA, the CDR3 is TGTGCCAGCAGTATAGGGGGACAAGAGACCCAGTACTTC.

This sequence joins TRBV30 and TRBJ1-4, with a weak D call TRBD1 (6 bases). CDR3 size: 13 residues. Trimming shortened V by 0 bases and J by 10 bases, and 12 bases separated the two germline ends. Germline V gives CDR1 GTSNPN, CDR2 SVGIG (reference sequence). CDR3 DNA: TGTGCCTGGAGTGTCGGGGGCGGGAGAAAACTGTTTTTT. This codes for CAWSVGGGRKLFF.

V is TRBV30 and J is TRBJ1-3; the match to TRBD1 covers 9 bases. J lost 1 base, V lost 4 bases, and 8 bases had no gene match. CDR1 is GTSNPN and CDR2 is SVGIG in the germline V gene (reference sequence). The CDR3 sequence is 16 residues long. CDR3 protein: CAWNRDRVRSGNTIYF. CDR3 nucleotides: TGTGCCTGGAACCGGGACAGGGTTAGGTCTGGAAACACCATATATTTT.

The V gene is TRBV4-1, the J gene TRBJ1-1, with D tentatively TRBD1 (6 bases). Trimming cost V 6 bases and J 1 base, with 18 bases left between them. CDR1 and CDR2 (germline): MGHRA, YSYEKL. This CDR3 region has 16 residues. The CDR3 sequence is CASRRQQGPRNTEAFF. DNA for the CDR3: TGCGCCAGCAGGAGGCAACAGGGACCAAGGAACACTGAAGCTTTCTTT.

The chain couples TRBV11-3 to TRBJ2-1, with TRBD2 matching 10 bases. The V segment lost 1 base and the J segment 4 bases; nucleotides outside the gene matches: 1. CDR1 SGHNT and CDR2 YENEEA come from the germline V gene. The CDR3 runs to 15 residues. The CDR3 DNA is TGTGCCAGCAGCTTAGTAGCGGGGGGATACAATGAGCAGTTCTTC. Translation gives CASSLVAGGYNEQFF.

The V gene is TRBV5-1, the J gene TRBJ1-1, with 9 bases aligning to TRBD1. CDR1 and CDR2 (germline): SGHRS, YFSETQ. J lost 4 bases, V lost 0 bases, and 4 bases had no gene match. This CDR3 spans 15 amino acids. The chain's CDR3 is CASSLDRGRSTEAFF. In DNA form, the CDR3 reads TGCGCCAGCAGCTTGGACAGGGGGCGGAGCACTGAAGCTTTCTTT.

The rearrangement joins TRBV4-2 to TRBJ1-3, with TRBD1 identical over 9 bases. The CDR3 totals 16 residues. The junction had 8 bases not matched to a gene; V was cut back by 4 bases and J by 4 bases. CDR1 is LGHNA, CDR2 YNFKEQ, per germline. This chain's CDR3 is CASSPMDRGGGNTIYF. DNA for the CDR3: TGTGCCAGCAGCCCGATGGACAGGGGCGGAGGAAACACCATATATTTT.

The genes are TRBV6-6 and TRBJ2-7; unclear D gene. From germline, CDR1 is MNHNY and CDR2 SVGAGI (reference sequence). Trimming took 2 bases from V and 5 from J, leaving 10 bases between them. This CDR3 has 13 amino acids. Here the CDR3 DNA reads TGTGCCAGCAGTTACACTAAGACGGACGAGCAGTACTTC. It is translated as CASSYTKTDEQYF.

CDR3 coding DNA: TGTGCCTCAAAGGGACAGGCCAATGAAAAACTGTTTTTT. Translating gives CASKGQANEKLFF. The gene calls are TRBV7-9 and TRBJ1-4, with TRBD1 matching 8 bases. CDR3 size: 13 residues. V lost 11 bases and J lost 5; bases outside the gene matches: 7. Per the germline V gene, CDR1 is SEHNR and CDR2 is FQNEAQ (reference sequence).

This chain connects TRBV15 to TRBJ1-3, with 7 bases aligning to TRBD1. Germline lookup yields CDR1 LNHNV and CDR2 YYDKDF (reference sequence). J lost 3 bases, V lost 5 bases, and 7 bases had no gene match. This CDR3 is 15 amino acids long. The CDR3 region has the DNA TGTGCCACCAGCGCTATGGGGACAGTTGGAAACACCATATATTTT. Translating it yields CATSAMGTVGNTIYF.

This clone was counted between two and nine times. V gene TRBV28 combines with J gene TRBJ1-2; 8 bases fit TRBD1. CDR1 MDHEN and CDR2 SYDVKM come from the germline V gene. CDR3 length: 14 amino acids. Trimming at V came to 4 bases and at J to 4 bases, leaving 5 bases not matched to a gene. The CDR3 loop is CASSSGQGGYGYTF. The CDR3, as DNA: TGTGCCAGCAGTTCCGGACAGGGTGGCTATGGCTACACCTTC.

The genes are TRBV13 and TRBJ1-6; TRBD1 agrees at 9 bases. The V and J ends lost 5 bases and 10 bases, in that order; junction bases with no gene match: 9. Germline V gene lookup returns CDR1 PRHDT and CDR2 FYEKMQ (reference sequence). The CDR3 consists of 15 residues. The CDR3 nucleotides are TGTGCCAGCAGCCTATGGACAGGGGTGGACTCACCCCTCCACTTT. Its protein is CASSLWTGVDSPLHF.